These 13 T cell receptor beta chains were all obtained from the same sample, sequenced in a study of neurological immune-mediated disorders. TCRdb passed the 5' RACE reads through MiXCR, listing each CDR3 protein once. Here the sample spans some 50,000 distinct CDR3 sequences, around 12% being singletons. The time point here: longitudinal time-point 2. Sequences were obtained from PBMCs. These TCRs come from a male donor with HTLV-1-associated myelopathy (HAM/TSP).

A few counts support this clonotype. The V call is TRBV2, the J call TRBJ2-7, with 7 bases matching TRBD1. V shed 6 bases, J shed 2 bases, and the junction held 7 bases outside the gene matches. This CDR3 region has 14 residues. Germline CDR1 reads SNHLY; CDR2 reads FYNNEI. CDR3 loop: CASRVLTGPYEQYF. CDR3 sequence (DNA): TGTGCCAGCAGGGTCTTGACAGGGCCCTACGAGCAGTACTTC.

The table lists this clonotype with many counts. The genes are TRBV20-1 and TRBJ2-2; 7 nucleotides align to TRBD1. V lost 5 bases, J lost 0 bases, and 3 bases stayed unmatched. CDR3 length: 14 residues. Germline lookup yields CDR1 DFQATT and CDR2 SNEGSKA (reference sequence). The CDR3 is CSAYDRANTGELFF. Written as DNA, the CDR3 is TGCAGTGCTTACGACAGGGCGAACACCGGGGAGCTGTTTTTT.

This clonotype was seen just once. A junction boundary mismatches the germline segment, possibly from a read error. V usage is TRBV5-4 and J usage is TRBJ1-3; TRBD1 is a possible D gene (5 bases). This CDR3 comprises 15 residues. Germline loops: CDR1 SGHNT, CDR2 YYREEE (reference sequence). The CDR3 coding sequence is TGTGCCAGCAGCTTGCCACAGGCCTCAGGAAACAGCATATATTTT. The encoded protein is CASSLPQASGNSIYF.

This clonotype was recorded at least ten times. The chain carries TRBV20-1 and TRBJ2-3, with 11 nucleotides matching TRBD2. CDR3 length: 16 amino acids. Trimming at V came to 3 bases and at J to 2 bases, leaving 7 bases not matched to a gene. The germline gives CDR1 DFQATT, CDR2 SNEGSKA (reference sequence). DNA for the CDR3: TGCAGTGCTAGGGCTCTAGCGGGGGGTTTCACAGATACGCAGTATTTT. Residues: CSARALAGGFTDTQYF.

This clonotype was found many times. The rearrangement joins TRBV12-3 or TRBV12-4 to TRBJ1-1; no definite D call. This CDR3 is built from 14 residues. V was shortened by 5 bases and J by 5 bases, with 15 bases between the two germline ends. The CDR3 DNA is TGTGCCAGCAGTCACTCCATCTCAGAGACTGAAGCTTTCTTT. Amino acid sequence: CASSHSISETEAFF.

This clonotype has just a few counts. The rearrangement uses TRBV19 and TRBJ2-1; D could derive from TRBD1 or TRBD2 (5 bases each). V was cut by 3 bases and J by 5 bases, with 14 bases left in between. Germline V lookup: CDR1 LNHDA, CDR2 SQIVND (reference sequence). CDR3 size: 15 residues. The CDR3 sequence is CASSIPGTTDNEQFF. The CDR3 DNA sequence: TGTGCCAGTAGTATTCCCGGGACGACCGACAATGAGCAGTTCTTC.

The sample holds many counts of this clonotype. The rearrangement joins TRBV20-1 to TRBJ1-2; the match to TRBD1 covers 7 bases. V shed 1 base and J 4 bases; nucleotides not matched to a gene: 9. Germline CDR1 and CDR2: DFQATT and SNEGSKA (reference sequence). The CDR3 runs 15 residues. The CDR3 loop reads CSARGGQPKSYGYTF. CDR3 coding DNA: TGCAGTGCTAGAGGGGGACAGCCTAAATCCTATGGCTACACCTTC.

The rearrangement links TRBV7-2 to TRBJ1-3; 9 bases line up with TRBD1. The CDR3 runs 12 residues. CDR1 SGHTA and CDR2 FQGNSA come from the germline V gene. Trimming cost V 4 bases and J 15 bases; bases outside gene matches: 7. CDR3 amino acids: CASSSTGGTRYF. CDR3 in DNA: TGTGCCAGCAGCTCGACAGGGGGTACACGATATTTT.

This clonotype has ten or more counts. The chain recombines TRBV5-1 with TRBJ1-2, with 9 bases lining up with TRBD1. Trimming took 4 bases from V and 9 from J; bases not matched to a gene: 4. CDR1 and CDR2 (germline): SGHRS, YFSETQ. CDR3 length equals 12 residues. CDR3 sequence: CASSKGQGSYTF. The CDR3 bases are TGCGCCAGCAGCAAGGGACAGGGTAGCTACACCTTC.

Many counts were recorded for this clonotype. The chain links TRBV20-1 to TRBJ1-1, with a weak D call TRBD1 (6 bases). Germline CDR1 is DFQATT and CDR2 is SNEGSKA (reference sequence). Trimming shortened V by 0 bases and J by 1 base, and 18 bases separated the two germline ends. CDR3 length: 17 residues. The CDR3 loop is CSARDHEPQGWNTEAFF. The CDR3 bases are TGCAGTGCTAGAGATCACGAACCGCAGGGGTGGAACACTGAAGCTTTCTTT.

In this sample, this clonotype turned up many times. This chain joins TRBV12-3 or TRBV12-4 and TRBJ1-2; no definite D call. V was clipped by 5 bases and J by 1 base, with 5 bases between them. The CDR3 contains 12 residues. CDR3 sequence: CASSRDNYGYTF. CDR3 coding DNA: TGTGCCAGCAGTCGGGATAACTATGGCTACACCTTC.

This clonotype was picked up many times. The rearrangement joins TRBV20-1 to TRBJ1-2, with 8 bases aligning to TRBD1. With 1 base clipped from V and 7 bases from J, the junction kept 11 bases outside the gene matches. The CDR3 is 15 residues long. CDR1 DFQATT and CDR2 SNEGSKA come from the germline V gene (reference sequence). CDR3 nucleotides: TGCAGTGCTAGAGGACCATTGCAGGGGGCGATTGGCTACACCTTC. It is translated as CSARGPLQGAIGYTF.

This clonotype came up many times. The gene calls are TRBV12-3 or TRBV12-4 and TRBJ1-2; a possible D gene is TRBD1 (5 bases). The CDR3 spans 14 residues. Trimming removed 3 bases at V and 8 bases at J, with 16 bases between. CDR3 loop: CASSFRGRGSGYTF. The CDR3 DNA reads as TGTGCCAGCAGTTTTAGGGGTCGGGGAAGCGGCTACACCTTC.